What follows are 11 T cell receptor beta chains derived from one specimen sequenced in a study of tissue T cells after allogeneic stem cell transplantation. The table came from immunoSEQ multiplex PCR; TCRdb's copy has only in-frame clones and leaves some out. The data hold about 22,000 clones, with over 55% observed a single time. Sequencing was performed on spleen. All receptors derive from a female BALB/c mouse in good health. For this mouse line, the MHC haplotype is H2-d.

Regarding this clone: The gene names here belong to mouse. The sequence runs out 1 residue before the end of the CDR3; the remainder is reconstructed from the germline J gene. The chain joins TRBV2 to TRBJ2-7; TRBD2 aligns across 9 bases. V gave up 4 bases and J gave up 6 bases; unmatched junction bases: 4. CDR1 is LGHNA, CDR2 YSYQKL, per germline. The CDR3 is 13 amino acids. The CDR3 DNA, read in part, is TGTGCCAGCAGCCCTGGGGGGGGGAGTGAACAGTAC. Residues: CASSPGGGSEQY. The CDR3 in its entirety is CASSPGGGSEQYF.

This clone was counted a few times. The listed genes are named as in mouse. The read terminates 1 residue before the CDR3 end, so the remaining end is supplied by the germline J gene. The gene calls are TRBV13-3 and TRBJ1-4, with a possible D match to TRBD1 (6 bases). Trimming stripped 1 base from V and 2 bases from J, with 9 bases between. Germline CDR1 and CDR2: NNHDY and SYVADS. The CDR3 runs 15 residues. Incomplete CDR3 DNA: TGTGCCAGCAGTGATCGGGACACATCCAACGAAAGATTATTT. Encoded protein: CASSDRDTSNERLF. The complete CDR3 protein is CASSDRDTSNERLFF.

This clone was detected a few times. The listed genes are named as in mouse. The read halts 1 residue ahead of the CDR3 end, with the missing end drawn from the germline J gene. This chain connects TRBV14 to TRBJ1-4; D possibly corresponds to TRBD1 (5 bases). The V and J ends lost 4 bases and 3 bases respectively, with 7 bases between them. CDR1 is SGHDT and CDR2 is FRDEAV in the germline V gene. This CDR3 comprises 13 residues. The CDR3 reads CASSRDPNERLFF. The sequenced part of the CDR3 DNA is TGTGCCAGCAGTCGGGACCCCAACGAAAGATTATTT.

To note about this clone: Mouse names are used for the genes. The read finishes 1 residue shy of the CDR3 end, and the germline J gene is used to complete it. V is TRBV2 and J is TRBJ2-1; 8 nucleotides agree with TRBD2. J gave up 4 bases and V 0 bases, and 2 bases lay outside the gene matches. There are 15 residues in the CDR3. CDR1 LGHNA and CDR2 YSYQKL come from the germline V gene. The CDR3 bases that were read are TGTGCCAGCAGCCAAGAGAACTGGGGGTATGCTGAGCAGTTC. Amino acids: CASSQENWGYAEQF. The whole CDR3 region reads CASSQENWGYAEQFF.

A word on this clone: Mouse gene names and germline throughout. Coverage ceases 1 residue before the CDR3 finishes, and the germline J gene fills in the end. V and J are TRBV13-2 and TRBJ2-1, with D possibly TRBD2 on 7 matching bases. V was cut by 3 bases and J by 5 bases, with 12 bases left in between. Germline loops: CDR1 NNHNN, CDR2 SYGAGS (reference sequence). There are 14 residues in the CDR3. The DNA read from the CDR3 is TGTGCCAGCGGTGGGTGGGGGGACAATGCTGAGCAGTTC. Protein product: CASGGWGDNAEQF. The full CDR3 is CASGGWGDNAEQFF.

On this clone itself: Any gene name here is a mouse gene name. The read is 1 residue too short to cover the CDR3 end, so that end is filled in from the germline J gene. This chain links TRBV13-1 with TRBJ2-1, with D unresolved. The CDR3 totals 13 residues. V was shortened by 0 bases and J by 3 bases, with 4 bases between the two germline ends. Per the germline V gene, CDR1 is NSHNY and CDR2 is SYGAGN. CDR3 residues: CASSDVIYAEQFF. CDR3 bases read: TGTGCCAGCAGTGATGTTATCTATGCTGAGCAGTTC.

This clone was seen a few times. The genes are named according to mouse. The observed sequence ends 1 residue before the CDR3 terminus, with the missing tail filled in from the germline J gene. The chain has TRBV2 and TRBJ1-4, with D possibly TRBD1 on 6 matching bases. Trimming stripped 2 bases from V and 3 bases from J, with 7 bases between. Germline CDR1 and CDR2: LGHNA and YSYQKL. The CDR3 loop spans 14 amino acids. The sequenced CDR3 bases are TGTGCCAGCAGCCAAACAGGGACCAACGAAAGATTATTT. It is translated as CASSQTGTNERLF. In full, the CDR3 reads CASSQTGTNERLFF.

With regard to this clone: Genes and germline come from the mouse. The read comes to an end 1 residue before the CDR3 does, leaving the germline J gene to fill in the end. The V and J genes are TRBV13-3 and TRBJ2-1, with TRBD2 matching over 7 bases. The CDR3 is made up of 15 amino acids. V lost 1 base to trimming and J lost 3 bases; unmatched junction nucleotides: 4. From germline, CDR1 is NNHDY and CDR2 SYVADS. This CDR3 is CASSDFGGIYAEQFF. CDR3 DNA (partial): TGTGCCAGCAGTGATTTTGGGGGGATCTATGCTGAGCAGTTC.

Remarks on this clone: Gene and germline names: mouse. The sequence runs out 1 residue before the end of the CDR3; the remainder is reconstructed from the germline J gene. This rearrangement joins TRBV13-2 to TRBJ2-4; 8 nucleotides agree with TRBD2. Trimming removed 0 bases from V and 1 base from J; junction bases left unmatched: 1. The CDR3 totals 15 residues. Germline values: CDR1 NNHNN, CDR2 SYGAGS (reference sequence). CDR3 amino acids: CASGDGGGGQNTLYF. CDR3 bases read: TGTGCCAGCGGTGATGGGGGGGGCGGTCAAAACACCTTGTAC.

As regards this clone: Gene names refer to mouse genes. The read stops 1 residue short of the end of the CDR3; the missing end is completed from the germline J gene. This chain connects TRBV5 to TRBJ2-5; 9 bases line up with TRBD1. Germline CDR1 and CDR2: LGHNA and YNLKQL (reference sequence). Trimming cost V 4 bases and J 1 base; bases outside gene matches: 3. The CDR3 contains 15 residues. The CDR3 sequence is CASSPGQGDQDTQYF. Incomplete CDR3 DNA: TGTGCCAGCAGCCCGGGACAGGGAGACCAAGACACCCAGTAC.

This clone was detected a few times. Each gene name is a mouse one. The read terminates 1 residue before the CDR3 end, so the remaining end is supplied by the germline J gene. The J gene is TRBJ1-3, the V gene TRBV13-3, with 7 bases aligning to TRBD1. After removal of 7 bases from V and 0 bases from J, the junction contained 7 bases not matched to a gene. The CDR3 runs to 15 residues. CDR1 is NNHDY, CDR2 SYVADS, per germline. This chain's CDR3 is CASSGTDYSGNTLYF. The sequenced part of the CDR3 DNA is TGTGCCAGCTCCGGGACAGATTATTCTGGAAATACGCTCTAT. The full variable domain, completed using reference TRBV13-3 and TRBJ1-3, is EAAVTQSPRSKVAVTGGKVTLSCHQTNNHDYMYWYRQDTGHGLRLIHYSYVADSTEKGDIPDGYKASRPSQENFSLILELASLSQTAVYFCASSGTDYSGNTLYFGEGSRLIVV.